These T cell receptor beta chains were read from a single sample in a study of blood T cell repertoires in COVID-19. Profiled with immunoSEQ multiplex PCR; TCRdb holds only in-frame clones, not every one. Of about 380,000 clones in the sample, 88% are singletons; the top ten hold 1.2%. Sequenced sample: PBMCs or T cells enriched from blood (not recorded which). These TCRs come from a woman aged 18-30 years who had recovered from COVID-19. Each CDR3 is given with its conserved first and last residue. The D gene is left open where the match is weak. Not all rows give a size; the values are once, few, many and, for expanded clones, a class.

-,TRBJ2-6,TRBV5-6,-,TGTGCCAGCAGCATACAGAAAATCTACTCTGGGGCCAACGTCCTGACTTTC,CASSIQKIYSGANVLTF
TRBD1,TRBJ2-2,TRBV5-1,-,TGCGCCAGCAGCTCACGGACAGGGAACACCGGGGAGCTGTTTTTT,CASSSRTGNTGELFF
TRBD1,TRBJ1-2,TRBV28,few,TGTGCCAGCACAGGGCAGGGGGTCGGCTATGGCTACACCTTC,CASTGQGVGYGYTF
-,TRBJ1-5,TRBV6-5,-,TGTGCCGCCTCCTTGGGGGGGCAGCCCCAGCATTTT,CAASLGGQPQHF
-,TRBJ1-5,TRBV19,-,TGTGCCAGTACCCAGGGTGGTTATAGCAATCAGCCCCAGCATTTT,CASTQGGYSNQPQHF
-,TRBJ1-5,TRBV6-1,-,TGTGCCAGCAGTGAAGGAACCAGGAGGGAGGGGAGTCAGCCCCAGCATTTT,CASSEGTRREGSQPQHF
-,TRBJ2-7,TRBV14,once,TGTGCCAGCAGCCGACAAGACGGGGTGCCGGGCGAGCAGTACTTC,CASSRQDGVPGEQYF
-,TRBJ1-6,TRBV6-5,-,TGTGCCAGCAGTTTTGAAGGGGATCTCCTTAATTCACCCCTCCACTTT,CASSFEGDLLNSPLHF
TRBD1,TRBJ2-3,TRBV9,-,TGTGCCAGCAGCGTAGTGACAGGGGGGACAGATACGCAGTATTTT,CASSVVTGGTDTQYF
-,TRBJ2-1,TRBV13,-,TGTGCCAGCAGCTTAGGCCCCGAGGGCGAGGAGTTCTTC,CASSLGPEGEEFF
-,TRBJ1-2,TRBV18,-,TGTGCCAGCTCCCCCGACAAGTTAAGTGACTATGGCTACACCTTC,CASSPDKLSDYGYTF
-,TRBJ1-2,TRBV15,-,TGTGCCACCAGCAGAGATTTCGGAGGGAGAGTCTATGGCTACACCTTC,CATSRDFGGRVYGYTF
-,TRBJ2-7,TRBV5-6,-,TGTGCCAGCAGCTTCCAGTACGAGCAGTACTTC,CASSFQYEQYF
-,TRBJ1-3,TRBV6-2/TRBV6-3,-,TGTGCCAGCAGTTACTCGAATGATCTGGGGGCCTCTGGAAACACCATATATTTT,CASSYSNDLGASGNTIYF
-,TRBJ2-3,TRBV6-1,-,TGTGCCAGCAGTGAAGAGGTGATAGCCGGAGATACGCAGTATTTT,CASSEEVIAGDTQYF
-,TRBJ1-6,TRBV2,-,TGTGCCAGCGGCCTATCCCGAGGGCAGGAAAATTCACCCCTCCACTTT,CASGLSRGQENSPLHF
TRBD1,TRBJ1-4,TRBV7-9,-,TGTGCCAGCAGCCCGACAGGGGTTAATGAAAAACTGTTTTTT,CASSPTGVNEKLFF
-,TRBJ1-2,TRBV27,-,TGTGCCAGCAGTACAGTCGGCAGTGGCTACACCTTC,CASSTVGSGYTF
-,TRBJ1-3,TRBV9,-,TGTGCCAGCAGCGTAGCCGGGACTCAAGCTGGCGTAAGAAACACCATATATTTT,CASSVAGTQAGVRNTIYF
-,TRBJ1-4,TRBV7-9,once,TGTGCCAGCAGCTCTATTTCGGGACAAAGGGCGGGGGACGAAAAACTGTTTTTT,CASSSISGQRAGDEKLFF
-,TRBJ2-2,TRBV7-2,-,TGTGCCAGCAGCCGCAGGACGGACTCCGGGGAGCTGTTTTTT,CASSRRTDSGELFF
TRBD1,TRBJ2-7,TRBV7-3,-,TGTGCCAGCAGCTTAGGGACCCCGGGACAGGGCTCCTACGAGCAGTACTTC,CASSLGTPGQGSYEQYF
-,TRBJ1-2,TRBV11-2,once,TGTGCCAGCAGCTTAACCGACATTTCGTATGGCTACACCTTC,CASSLTDISYGYTF
TRBD1,TRBJ2-7,TRBV7-6,once,TGTGCCAGCAGCCCCACCGGACAGGGATTAGGCGAGCAGTACTTC,CASSPTGQGLGEQYF
TRBD1,TRBJ1-1,TRBV7-9,-,TGTGCCAGCAGCCCCATACCCCTCCAGGGGGCGCGGGACACTGAAGCTTTCTTT,CASSPIPLQGARDTEAFF
-,TRBJ1-1,TRBV5-1,-,TGCGCCAGTACAATGGAGATGAACACTGAAGCTTTCTTT,CASTMEMNTEAFF
-,TRBJ2-7,TRBV5-6,-,TGTGCCAGCAGCTTGGGTCGCTACGAGCAGTACTTC,CASSLGRYEQYF
-,TRBJ1-2,TRBV5-1,-,TGCGCCAGCAGCTTGGGTTGGAGCGGCTACACCTTC,CASSLGWSGYTF
TRBD1,TRBJ1-1,TRBV7-2,-,TGTGCCAGCAGCTATAGACAGGGGTGGAGAACTGAAGCTTTCTTT,CASSYRQGWRTEAFF
-,TRBJ2-7,TRBV27,-,TGTGCCAGCAGGGGGCTCTACGAGCAGTACTTC,CASRGLYEQYF